What follows are 31 T cell receptor beta chains derived from one specimen sequenced in a study of a mutant IDH1 vaccine in newly diagnosed glioma. Produced via immunoSEQ multiplex PCR; TCRdb's table is partial and in-frame only. The sample yields about 130,000 clones, roughly 75% seen once. Documented time point: week 11, during vaccination. The study gave 300 ug of mutant IDH1 20-mer peptide per vaccine dose, with topical imiquimod. The antigens these receptors bind are not known. Source: PBMCs, taken from a glioma patient whose treatment included an IDH1 peptide vaccine. All receptors come from a man in his forties with glioma.

V and J are TRBV14 and TRBJ2-7; no clear D. Between the trimmed V and J ends, which lost 0 bases and 5 bases, there was a span of 8 bases. CDR1 and CDR2 (germline): SGHDN, FVKESK. This CDR3 spans 13 amino acids. The CDR3 loop reads CASSQDLIDEQYF. In nucleotides, the CDR3 is TGTGCCAGCAGCCAAGATTTGATTGACGAGCAGTACTTC.

V usage is TRBV18 and J usage is TRBJ1-2; D uncertain. CDR1 KGHSH and CDR2 LQKENI come from the germline V gene. This CDR3 has 15 residues. V was pared by 4 bases and J by 2 bases, with 14 bases between. CDR3 protein: CASSRSDLSNYGYTF. As DNA, the CDR3 is TGTGCCAGCTCACGGTCGGATTTAAGCAACTATGGCTACACCTTC.

J is TRBJ1-5 and V is TRBV18, with a possible D match to TRBD1 (5 bases). This CDR3 region has 17 residues. Germline V lookup: CDR1 KGHSH, CDR2 LQKENI. Trimming took 5 bases from V and 0 from J, leaving 17 bases between them. Here the CDR3 reads CASSSPADIYSNQPQHF. CDR3 DNA sequence: TGTGCCAGCTCAAGTCCGGCGGACATATATAGCAATCAGCCCCAGCATTTT. Supplemented by reference TRBV18 and TRBJ1-5, the full variable domain reads NAGVMQNPRHLVRRRGQEARLRCSPMKGHSHVYWYRQLPEEGLKFMVYLQKENIIDESGMPKERFSAEFPKEGPSILRIQQVVRGDSAAYFCASSSPADIYSNQPQHFGDGTRLSIL.

This clone showed up many times. The chain uses TRBV6-1 and TRBJ1-5; D gene uncertain. Trimming stripped 2 bases from V and 4 bases from J, with 9 bases between. The germline V gene has CDR1 MNHNS and CDR2 SASEGT. CDR3 length equals 14 residues. CDR3 DNA sequence: TGTGCCAGCAGTGAAATGGGAGAGAATCAGCCCCAGCATTTT. Residues: CASSEMGENQPQHF.

The rearrangement uses TRBV6-4 and TRBJ2-2; D gene uncertain. The V gene lost 6 bases and the J gene lost 2 bases, with 10 bases spanning the gap. Germline values: CDR1 MRHNA, CDR2 SNTAGT. CDR3 length equals 14 residues. Written as DNA, the CDR3 is TGTGCCAGCAGAGGGCAGCCTAACACCGGGGAGCTGTTTTTT. It encodes CASRGQPNTGELFF.

The V and J genes are TRBV23-1 and TRBJ2-3; no firm D call. TRBV23-1 is noted as an ORF with a role that remains uncertain. This CDR3 is 12 amino acids long. The ends were cut back, 7 bases at V and 4 bases at J, with 9 bases in the middle. DNA for the CDR3: TGCGCCAGCACTGAGCGACCAGATACGCAGTATTTT. Its protein product is CASTERPDTQYF.

The gene calls are TRBV28 and TRBJ1-3; a weak D match, TRBD1 (5 bases). Germline loops: CDR1 MDHEN, CDR2 SYDVKM. The CDR3 is 15 amino acids. V lost 7 bases and J 3 bases, leaving 16 bases between the germline ends. In DNA, the CDR3 is TGTGCCAGCACCCAGTGGGGGGGTGGTGGAAACACCATATATTTT. The encoded protein is CASTQWGGGGNTIYF.

The chain links TRBV4-3 to TRBJ2-2, with TRBD2 matching 9 bases. Trimming removed 4 bases from V and 3 bases from J; junction bases left unmatched: 6. The CDR3 totals 16 residues. CDR1 and CDR2 from the germline V gene are LGHNA and YSLEER. The CDR3 nucleotides are TGCGCCAGCAGCCTCAGCGGGGGGCTGGACACCGGGGAGCTGTTTTTT. Translated, it gives CASSLSGGLDTGELFF.

The CDR3 region is CASNPTGGPRNEKLFF. The CDR3 region has the DNA TGTGCCAGCAACCCGACAGGGGGACCGCGTAATGAAAAACTGTTTTTT. J is TRBJ1-4 and V is TRBV10-3, with 9 bases aligning to TRBD1. This CDR3 contains 16 residues. After removal of 10 bases from V and 4 bases from J, the junction contained 13 bases not matched to a gene. Per the germline V gene, CDR1 is ENHRY and CDR2 is SYGVKD.

The chain combines TRBV28 with TRBJ2-1; 12 nucleotides line up with TRBD2. J lost 4 bases, V lost 6 bases, and 7 bases had no gene match. Germline V lookup: CDR1 MDHEN, CDR2 SYDVKM. There are 16 residues in the CDR3. The CDR3: CASSLPTSGSYNEQFF. In DNA form, the CDR3 reads TGTGCCAGCAGCCTACCGACTAGCGGGAGTTACAATGAGCAGTTCTTC.

The rearrangement joins TRBV7-3 to TRBJ2-5; TRBD2 matches at 15 bases. The CDR3 loop spans 15 amino acids. Germline V gene lookup returns CDR1 SGHTA and CDR2 FQGTGA. The J segment lost 5 bases and the V segment lost 5 bases, leaving 3 bases of the junction unmatched. The CDR3 DNA is TGTGCCAGCAGCCCGGGGACTAGCGGGAGGGAGACCCAGTACTTC. Translation gives CASSPGTSGRETQYF. The complete variable domain, with remaining parts taken from reference TRBV7-3 and TRBJ2-5, reads GAGVSQTPSNKVTEKGKYVELRCDPISGHTALYWYRQSLGQGPEFLIYFQGTGAADDSGLPNDRFFAVRPEGSVSTLKIQRTERGDSAVYLCASSPGTSGRETQYFGPGTRLLVL.

This chain connects TRBV28 to TRBJ1-1; 7 bases are a match to TRBD1. Germline V gives CDR1 MDHEN, CDR2 SYDVKM. The CDR3 has 14 residues. V gave up 0 bases and J gave up 7 bases; unmatched junction bases: 5. CDR3 protein: CASSLWQGGIEAFF. For the CDR3, the DNA is TGTGCCAGCAGTTTATGGCAGGGGGGAATTGAAGCTTTCTTT.

The chain carries TRBV7-8 and TRBJ2-7; 7 bases map to TRBD1. The V and J ends lost 5 bases and 4 bases, in that order; junction bases with no gene match: 2. Germline assignment: CDR1 SGHVS and CDR2 FQNEAQ. CDR3 length equals 12 residues. For the CDR3, the DNA is TGTGCCAGCAGCAGGACAGGATACGAGCAGTACTTC. Translating it yields CASSRTGYEQYF.

The rearrangement links TRBV19 to TRBJ2-6; D is perhaps TRBD1 or TRBD2 (5 bases each). Looked up from germline, CDR1 is LNHDA and CDR2 is SQIVND (reference sequence). V was trimmed by 5 bases and J by 0 bases, leaving 17 bases between them. The CDR3 extends over 18 amino acids. This CDR3 reads CASSLSGTLSSGANVLTF. The CDR3, as DNA: TGTGCCAGTAGTTTATCCGGGACCTTGAGCTCTGGGGCCAACGTCCTGACTTTC.

The chain carries TRBV7-8 and TRBJ2-1; D is perhaps TRBD2 (5 bases). Looked up from germline, CDR1 is SGHVS and CDR2 is FQNEAQ. V was trimmed by 5 bases and J by 5 bases, leaving 34 bases between them. The CDR3 is made up of 21 amino acids. CDR3 amino acids: CASSPKNPTTLRERVNNEQFF. CDR3 in DNA: TGTGCCAGCAGCCCCAAAAATCCCACTACGCTAAGGGAGAGAGTAAACAATGAGCAGTTCTTC.

The CDR3 region is CASSLRLRTGVSGANVLTF. The CDR3 region has the DNA TGTGCCAGCAGCCTGCGACTTCGGACAGGGGTCTCTGGGGCCAACGTCCTGACTTTC. The gene calls are TRBV21-1 and TRBJ2-6; whether TRBD1, the table's D call, matches the DNA was not checked. TRBV21-1 is designated a pseudogene. The CDR3 is 19 amino acids.

The chain is built from TRBV9 and TRBJ2-1, with TRBD1 matching over 7 bases. The V gene end was trimmed by 0 bases and the J gene end by 3 bases; junction bases not matched to a gene: 9. CDR1 is SGDLS and CDR2 is YYNGEE in the germline V gene. CDR3 length: 17 amino acids. In DNA, the CDR3 is TGTGCCAGCAGCGTAGCCGACACGGACAGGAACTACAATGAGCAGTTCTTC. Protein sequence: CASSVADTDRNYNEQFF. Filled out from reference TRBV9 and TRBJ2-1, the complete variable domain reads DSGVTQTPKHLITATGQRVTLRCSPRSGDLSVYWYQQSLDQGLQFLIQYYNGEERAKGNILERFSAQQFPDLHSELNLSSLELGDSALYFCASSVADTDRNYNEQFFGPGTRLTVL.

This chain uses TRBV7-2 with TRBJ2-5, with 9 bases that match TRBD2. The J segment lost 0 bases and the V segment lost 3 bases, leaving 8 bases of the junction unmatched. The length of the CDR3 is 17 residues. Germline CDR1 SGHTA, CDR2 FQGNSA. The CDR3 nucleotides are TGTGCCAGCAGCTTTGGTCTAGCGGGATCGTACCAAGAGACCCAGTACTTC. Translating gives CASSFGLAGSYQETQYF.

The gene calls are TRBV9 and TRBJ1-4, with D perhaps matching TRBD1 (5 bases). This CDR3 region has 15 residues. The germline gives CDR1 SGDLS, CDR2 YYNGEE. Between the trimmed V and J ends, which lost 4 bases and 11 bases, there was a span of 21 bases. This CDR3 is CASSPLSAGGEKLFF. CDR3 coding DNA: TGTGCCAGCAGCCCCCTGAGTGCGGGAGGGGAGAAACTGTTTTTT.

This clone showed up just once. The chain carries TRBV5-5 and TRBJ2-2, with TRBD1 matching over 11 bases. The CDR3 runs 16 residues. CDR1 is SGHKS and CDR2 is YYEKEE in the germline V gene (reference sequence). The ends lost 2 bases at V and 4 bases at J; junction bases unmatched: 4. The CDR3, as DNA: TGTGCCAGCAGCTTTGCCGGGACAGGGGGCACCGGGGAGCTGTTTTTT. Protein sequence: CASSFAGTGGTGELFF.

This clone was counted many times. This chain joins TRBV5-4 and TRBJ1-1; D might be TRBD1 (5 bases). The germline V gene encodes CDR1 SGHNT and CDR2 YYREEE (reference sequence). The CDR3 runs 13 residues. V lost 4 bases and J 10 bases, leaving 17 bases between the germline ends. CDR3 nucleotides: TGTGCCAGCAGCACGGTGGACTCCGGGGGAGCTTTCTTT. Translation: CASSTVDSGGAFF. The full variable domain, rest sourced from reference TRBV5-4 and TRBJ1-1, is ETGVTQSPTHLIKTRGQQVTLRCSSQSGHNTVSWYQQALGQGPQFIFQYYREEENGRGNFPPRFSGLQFPNYSSELNVNALELDDSALYLCASSTVDSGGAFFGQGTRLTVV.

The gene calls are TRBV11-2 and TRBJ1-4; D not resolved. V lost 1 base and J 4 bases, leaving 10 bases between the germline ends. This CDR3 region has 15 residues. Germline V lookup: CDR1 SGHAT, CDR2 FQNNGV. CDR3 nucleotide sequence: TGTGCCAGCAGCTTAGGGACCGCCCGTAATGAAAAACTGTTTTTT. Its protein product is CASSLGTARNEKLFF. Full variable domain (remainder filled in from reference TRBV11-2 and TRBJ1-4): EAGVAQSPRYKIIEKRQSVAFWCNPISGHATLYWYQQILGQGPKLLIQFQNNGVVDDSQLPKDRFSAERLKGVDSTLKIQPAKLEDSAVYLCASSLGTARNEKLFFGSGTQLSVL.

V usage is TRBV10-2 and J usage is TRBJ2-1, with TRBD1 matching over 7 bases. With V trimmed by 6 bases and J by 5 bases, 7 bases remained unmatched. This CDR3 region has 14 residues. Germline V CDR1 and CDR2: WSHSY, SAAADI. The CDR3 DNA reads TGCGCCAGCAGGGTTAGGGGGCCCCACAATGAGCAGTTCTTC. Amino acid sequence: CASRVRGPHNEQFF.

This clone occurred once. The V call is TRBV15, the J call TRBJ2-3, with unresolved D. Germline lookup yields CDR1 LNHNV and CDR2 YYDKDF (reference sequence). The CDR3 totals 14 residues. With 0 bases removed from V and 5 bases from J, the gap between germline ends came to 9 bases. CDR3 bases: TGTGCCACCAGCAGAGACCCTAGAATAGATACGCAGTATTTT. It translates to CATSRDPRIDTQYF.

V gene TRBV7-8 combines with J gene TRBJ2-1; 10 positions match TRBD2. Germline CDR1 is SGHVS and CDR2 is FQNEAQ. The CDR3 is made up of 16 amino acids. After removal of 5 bases from V and 9 bases from J, the junction contained 13 bases not matched to a gene. The CDR3 DNA reads TGTGCCAGCAGCCCCCGTCGGAGCGGGGGGGCAAGTGAGCAGTTCTTC. Translating it yields CASSPRRSGGASEQFF.

The chain couples TRBV4-3 to TRBJ2-1, with TRBD2 matching over 9 bases. The CDR3 extends over 14 amino acids. Looked up from germline, CDR1 is LGHNA and CDR2 is YSLEER. The V segment lost 0 bases and the J segment 9 bases; nucleotides outside the gene matches: 3. CDR3 residues: CASSQDATSGEQFF. The CDR3, as DNA: TGCGCCAGCAGCCAAGATGCGACTAGCGGTGAGCAGTTCTTC.

The chain carries TRBV7-2 and TRBJ1-2; TRBD1 agrees at 7 bases. CDR1 is SGHTA and CDR2 is FQGNSA in the germline V gene. This CDR3 comprises 13 residues. The V gene end was trimmed by 5 bases and the J gene end by 3 bases; junction bases not matched to a gene: 3. The CDR3 spells CASSTGEDYGYTF. The CDR3 nucleotides read TGTGCCAGCAGCACAGGGGAAGACTATGGCTACACCTTC.

The chain has TRBV9 and TRBJ2-6; 7 positions agree with TRBD2. This CDR3 region has 19 residues. The V and J ends lost 4 bases and 0 bases, in that order; junction bases with no gene match: 13. The germline V gene encodes CDR1 SGDLS and CDR2 YYNGEE. The CDR3 is CASSQRSWSGVSGANVLTF. The CDR3 bases are TGTGCCAGCAGCCAGCGTTCTTGGAGCGGGGTCTCTGGGGCCAACGTCCTGACTTTC.

The rearrangement uses TRBV4-1 and TRBJ2-7, with 10 bases matching TRBD2. This CDR3 is 15 amino acids long. Germline V gene sequence: CDR1 MGHRA, CDR2 YSYEKL. Unmatched junction bases numbered 3, after V lost 4 bases and J lost 0 bases. The CDR3: CASSPSSGSSYEQYF. The CDR3 DNA follows: TGCGCCAGCAGCCCCTCTAGCGGGAGCTCCTACGAGCAGTACTTC.

The chain couples TRBV11-3 to TRBJ2-2; D might be TRBD1 (7 bases). The CDR3 is made up of 15 amino acids. Per germline, CDR1 SGHNT and CDR2 YENEEA. Deletions cut 1 base from V and 3 bases from J, with 9 bases between. The CDR3, as DNA: TGTGCCAGCAGCTTAGTCAGGGGGGACACCGGGGAGCTGTTTTTT. Amino acid sequence: CASSLVRGDTGELFF.

The chain links TRBV2 to TRBJ2-7; D is unclear. This CDR3 is 15 amino acids long. Trimming took 5 bases from V and 3 from J, leaving 17 bases between them. Germline V gene sequence: CDR1 SNHLY, CDR2 FYNNEI. The CDR3 sequence is CASSPDGPGSYEQYF. The CDR3 bases are TGTGCCAGCAGTCCGGACGGTCCAGGAAGCTACGAGCAGTACTTC.